Listed below are T cell receptor beta chains from one sample, sequenced in a study of control samples from healthy donors and cancer patients. Sequencing used immunoSEQ multiplex PCR; TCRdb keeps in-frame clones, though not all of them. Of 100,000 to 150,000 clones in the sample, 75% to 95% are singletons; the top ten hold under 3%. The sequenced sample was blood. These receptor sequences come from a man aged 40-55 years in good health. Each CDR3 is given without its conserved first and last residue. The order of the fields is J gene, V gene, CDR3 protein.

j_gene: TRBJ1-5; v_gene: TRBV6-5; CDR3aa: ASRGTANQPQH
j_gene: TRBJ1-3; v_gene: TRBV2; CDR3aa: ASSGDRTLSGNTIY
j_gene: TRBJ1-5; v_gene: TRBV11-2; CDR3aa: ASSLDGGKGQPQH
j_gene: TRBJ2-7; v_gene: TRBV10-2; CDR3aa: ASSYQGIGGKHEQY
j_gene: TRBJ1-2; v_gene: TRBV10-2; CDR3aa: ASSESGGAYGYT
j_gene: TRBJ1-4; v_gene: TRBV7-9; CDR3aa: ASSPRVGLGEKLF
j_gene: TRBJ1-1; v_gene: TRBV5-1; CDR3aa: ASSIQENTEAF
j_gene: TRBJ2-1; v_gene: TRBV5-1; CDR3aa: ASSFRWSGHEQF
j_gene: TRBJ2-7; v_gene: TRBV18; CDR3aa: ASSPGQGTWEQY
j_gene: TRBJ2-7; v_gene: TRBV28; CDR3aa: ASSLHGTYYEQY
j_gene: TRBJ1-5; v_gene: TRBV19; CDR3aa: ASTPTGTGGIKPQH